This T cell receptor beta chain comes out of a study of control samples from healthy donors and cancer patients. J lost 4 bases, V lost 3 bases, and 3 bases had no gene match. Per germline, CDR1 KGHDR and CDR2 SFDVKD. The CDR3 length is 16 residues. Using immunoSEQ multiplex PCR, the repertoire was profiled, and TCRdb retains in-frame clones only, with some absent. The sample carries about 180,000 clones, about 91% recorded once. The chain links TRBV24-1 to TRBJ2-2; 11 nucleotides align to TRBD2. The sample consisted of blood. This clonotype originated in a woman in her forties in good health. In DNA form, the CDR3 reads TGTGCCACCAGTGATCCTGGACTAGCGGGCACCGGGGAGCTGTTTTTT. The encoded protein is CATSDPGLAGTGELFF.